Following are 10 T cell receptor beta chains from one sample sequenced in a study of blood T cell repertoires in COVID-19. The protocol was immunoSEQ multiplex PCR, while the TCRdb copy is restricted to in-frame clones and leaves out a portion. The sample carries about 60,000 clones, 65% to 80% recorded once. The sequenced material came from peripheral blood. The receptors stem from a human donor in a cohort sampled during active COVID-19.

The rearrangement uses TRBV21-1 and TRBJ1-3. TRBV21-1 is a pseudogene. The CDR3 consists of 16 residues. CDR3 sequence (DNA): TGTGCCAGCAGCAACGCTCGGGGGAGCTCTGGAAACACCATATATTTT. This gives the protein CASSNARGSSGNTIYF.

The chain uses TRBV30 and TRBJ2-3; a weak D match, TRBD2 (6 bases). The CDR3 length is 14 residues. Germline assignment: CDR1 GTSNPN and CDR2 SVGIG (reference sequence). V was trimmed by 0 bases and J by 5 bases, leaving 12 bases between them. DNA for the CDR3: TGTGCCTGGAGTGTAGATGGGAGGCAAGATACGCAGTATTTT. Its protein product is CAWSVDGRQDTQYF.

The CDR3 reads CATSRVPAGGVDEQYF. The CDR3 DNA sequence: TGTGCCACCAGCAGAGTACCAGCGGGAGGAGTCGACGAGCAGTACTTC. V is TRBV15 and J is TRBJ2-7; 9 nucleotides align to TRBD2. Germline CDR1 reads LNHNV; CDR2 reads YYDKDF (reference sequence). This CDR3 contains 16 residues. The J segment lost 5 bases and the V segment lost 1 base, leaving 9 bases of the junction unmatched.

Concerning this clone itself: The sample carries other DNA sequences with the same CDR3. This chain links TRBV30 with TRBJ2-6, with D possibly matching TRBD1 (6 bases). Per germline, CDR1 GTSNPN and CDR2 SVGIG (reference sequence). This CDR3 is 15 amino acids long. Trimming removed 0 bases at V and 0 bases at J, with 6 bases between. The CDR3 protein is CAWSVGGSGANVLTF. The CDR3 region has the DNA TGTGCCTGGAGTGTAGGGGGCTCTGGGGCCAACGTCCTGACTTTC.

The chain is built from TRBV5-5 and TRBJ1-2; 9 bases fit TRBD1. The CDR3 spans 15 residues. The J segment lost 5 bases and the V segment lost 4 bases, leaving 9 bases of the junction unmatched. Germline loops: CDR1 SGHKS, CDR2 YYEKEE (reference sequence). The CDR3 DNA reads TGTGCCAGCAGCCCTAACCGGGACAGGGCGTATGGCTACACCTTC. This codes for CASSPNRDRAYGYTF. The complete variable domain, with remaining parts taken from reference TRBV5-5 and TRBJ1-2, reads DAGVTQSPTHLIKTRGQQVTLRCSPISGHKSVSWYQQVLGQGPQFIFQYYEKEERGRGNFPDRFSARQFPNYSSELNVNALLLGDSALYLCASSPNRDRAYGYTFGSGTRLTVV.

A single count supports this clone. The chain couples TRBV19 to TRBJ2-2, with unresolved D. V lost 6 bases to trimming and J lost 3 bases, with 11 bases between them. This CDR3 comprises 14 residues. Germline V gene data show CDR1 as LNHDA and CDR2 as SQIVND (reference sequence). The CDR3 bases are TGTGCCAGTAGAGGTGGCGGCGACACCGGGGAGCTGTTTTTT. Protein product: CASRGGGDTGELFF.

This chain uses TRBV7-6 with TRBJ2-3; 7 positions match TRBD1. After removal of 4 bases from V and 6 bases from J, the junction contained 19 bases not matched to a gene. This CDR3 is 18 amino acids long. CDR1 SGHVS and CDR2 FNYEAQ come from the germline V gene. The CDR3 region has the DNA TGTGCCAGCAGCTCATCCACAGGGGTGAACCTTCGAAGGGATACGCAGTATTTT. Its protein product is CASSSSTGVNLRRDTQYF.

This rearrangement joins TRBV7-9 to TRBJ2-3; 7 bases fit TRBD2. J was trimmed by 2 bases and V by 6 bases; bases with no gene match: 20. There are 19 residues in the CDR3. CDR1 is SEHNR, CDR2 FQNEAQ, per germline (reference sequence). The CDR3 coding sequence is TGTGCCAGCAGTTTCCGGGCCCAGCGTCTAGCGGAAATCACAGATACGCAGTATTTT. It is translated as CASSFRAQRLAEITDTQYF.

The chain has TRBV4-3 and TRBJ2-1; the D gene is possibly TRBD2 (5 bases). This CDR3 is 14 amino acids long. From germline, CDR1 is LGHNA and CDR2 YSLEER. Trimming left V 4 bases short and J 3 bases short, with 10 bases between. The CDR3 protein is CASSRRRGYNEQFF. The CDR3 DNA reads TGCGCCAGCAGCCGCCGTCGGGGCTACAATGAGCAGTTCTTC.

V gene TRBV5-4 combines with J gene TRBJ2-3, with 9 nucleotides matching TRBD2. Germline values: CDR1 SGHNT, CDR2 YYREEE (reference sequence). CDR3 size: 16 residues. V lost 4 bases to trimming and J lost 5 bases; unmatched junction nucleotides: 11. The CDR3 here is CASSGGAGGPRDTQYF. As DNA, the CDR3 is TGTGCCAGCAGCGGCGGGGCGGGAGGGCCACGAGATACGCAGTATTTT.